Below, 16 T cell receptor beta chains from the same sample are listed, as sequenced in a study of T cell responses to AZD1222 COVID-19 vaccine. Sequenced by immunoSEQ multiplex PCR; TCRdb stores in-frame clones only, minus some. This sample has about 96,000 clones, with 90% found just once. This material consisted of peripheral blood, taken on day 0 of AZD1222 vaccination. These TCRs come from an adult in good health.

J is TRBJ1-1 and V is TRBV16, with 10 bases identical to TRBD1. The V and J ends lost 10 bases and 0 bases, in that order; junction bases with no gene match: 8. In germline, CDR1 is KGHSY, CDR2 FQNENV. The CDR3 is 15 amino acids. The CDR3 protein is CATKGQGNMNTEAFF. CDR3 nucleotides: TGTGCCACCAAGGGACAGGGGAACATGAACACTGAAGCTTTCTTT.

The chain has TRBV18 and TRBJ1-5; D remains ambiguous. The CDR3 covers 13 residues. Germline values: CDR1 KGHSH, CDR2 LQKENI. V lost 2 bases, J lost 3 bases, and 5 bases lay in between. CDR3 DNA: TGTGCCAGCTCACCAGAGATCAATCAGCCCCAGCATTTT. Translation gives CASSPEINQPQHF.

The chain joins TRBV28 to TRBJ2-1, with D perhaps given as TRBD1 or TRBD2 (6 bases each). The CDR3 length is 16 residues. Germline-derived CDR1 and CDR2 are MDHEN and SYDVKM. V shed 5 bases and J shed 6 bases, with 20 bases lying between them. CDR3 DNA sequence: TGTGCCAGCAGTCCCGGGGGACTCCGAGGGGGCAATGAGCAGTTCTTC. This codes for CASSPGGLRGGNEQFF.

The CDR3 bases are TGTGCCAGCAGCTTATTGGTAGCGGGAGAAGGTGAGCAGTACTTC. It specifies CASSLLVAGEGEQYF. The chain has TRBV7-6 and TRBJ2-7, with 9 bases that match TRBD2. The CDR3 is 15 residues long. Per the germline V gene, CDR1 is SGHVS and CDR2 is FNYEAQ. J was trimmed by 7 bases and V by 2 bases; bases with no gene match: 9.

This clone has just one count. This rearrangement joins TRBV27 to TRBJ2-1, with unresolved D. V lost 0 bases, J lost 7 bases, and 13 bases lay in between. Looked up from germline, CDR1 is MNHEY and CDR2 is SMNVEV (reference sequence). This CDR3 is 15 amino acids long. The CDR3 here is CASSLSNSLWNEQFF. DNA of the CDR3: TGTGCCAGCAGTTTATCAAACTCTCTTTGGAATGAGCAGTTCTTC.

The chain recombines TRBV11-3 with TRBJ2-7, with 12 bases identical to TRBD1. V dropped 5 bases and J dropped 1; count of bases not matched to a gene: 3. The length of the CDR3 is 15 residues. Germline V CDR1 and CDR2: SGHNT, YENEEA. The CDR3 loop reads CASSRGQGASYEQYF. DNA for the CDR3: TGTGCCAGCAGCCGGGGACAGGGGGCTTCCTACGAGCAGTACTTC.

The V call is TRBV6-1, the J call TRBJ2-7; 8 bases map to TRBD2. Trimming cost V 1 base and J 4 bases; bases outside gene matches: 3. CDR1 and CDR2 from the germline V gene are MNHNS and SASEGT. This CDR3 comprises 14 residues. The CDR3 DNA follows: TGTGCCAGCAGTGAAGTCGGGGGGGGGTACGAGCAGTACTTC. This sequence encodes CASSEVGGGYEQYF.

The chain uses TRBV9 and TRBJ2-1; TRBD2 aligns across 11 bases. In germline, CDR1 is SGDLS, CDR2 YYNGEE. This CDR3 has 15 residues. Losses at the gene ends were 4 bases for V and 0 bases for J; bases not matched to a gene: 0. As DNA, the CDR3 is TGTGCCAGCAGCACTAGCGGGAGCTCCTACAATGAGCAGTTCTTC. Translating it yields CASSTSGSSYNEQFF.

The V and J genes are TRBV29-1 and TRBJ2-3; D is ambiguous. The ends were cut back, 4 bases at V and 0 bases at J, with 14 bases in the middle. Germline CDR1 and CDR2: SQVTM and ANQGSEA. The CDR3 runs to 15 residues. The CDR3 DNA follows: TGCAGCGTTGCTCTCGGTGGGTCCAGCACAGATACGCAGTATTTT. Translation gives CSVALGGSSTDTQYF.

The chain couples TRBV19 to TRBJ1-5, with 12 nucleotides matching TRBD1. CDR3 length: 18 amino acids. Germline V gene lookup returns CDR1 LNHDA and CDR2 SQIVND (reference sequence). V shed 5 bases, J shed 0 bases, and the junction held 8 bases outside the gene matches. CDR3 sequence reads: CASSGTGGTRYSNQPQHF. CDR3 in DNA: TGTGCCAGTAGTGGGACAGGGGGCACGAGGTATAGCAATCAGCCCCAGCATTTT.

The gene calls are TRBV28 and TRBJ2-7; TRBD2 aligns across 8 bases. Looked up from germline, CDR1 is MDHEN and CDR2 is SYDVKM. V dropped 7 bases and J dropped 7; count of bases not matched to a gene: 3. CDR3 size: 11 residues. CDR3 coding DNA: TGTGCCAGCACCTCTAGCGGGGAGCAGTACTTC. It yields the protein CASTSSGEQYF.

This sequence joins TRBV5-1 and TRBJ1-2; D is ambiguous. Germline CDR1 is SGHRS and CDR2 is YFSETQ. Trimming shortened V by 0 bases and J by 2 bases, and 8 bases separated the two germline ends. The CDR3 totals 14 residues. CDR3 residues: CASSLAGENYGYTF. CDR3 nucleotide sequence: TGCGCCAGCAGCTTGGCCGGGGAAAACTATGGCTACACCTTC.

The chain employs TRBV29-1 and TRBJ1-1, with unresolved D. The CDR3 spans 12 residues. Germline V lookup: CDR1 SQVTM, CDR2 ANQGSEA. Trimming removed 4 bases at V and 1 base at J, with 7 bases between. The CDR3 DNA is TGCAGCGTTGGATTTGGGAACACTGAAGCTTTCTTT. As protein: CSVGFGNTEAFF.

This clone occurred once. The gene calls are TRBV3-1 (or the pseudogene TRBV3-2) and TRBJ1-6, with a weak D call TRBD1 (6 bases). The V end was cut by 0 bases, the J end by 10 bases, with 16 bases between. The germline gives CDR1 LGHDT, CDR2 YNNKEL (reference sequence). The CDR3 spans 16 residues. The CDR3 DNA sequence: TGTGCCAGCAGCCAAGAGGGGGGCATGGGGAGATCACCCCTCCACTTT. The encoded protein is CASSQEGGMGRSPLHF.

The chain carries TRBV30 and TRBJ2-2, with D perhaps given as TRBD1 or TRBD2 (5 bases each). The V end was cut by 0 bases, the J end by 5 bases, with 13 bases between. Germline V gives CDR1 GTSNPN, CDR2 SVGIG (reference sequence). This CDR3 is built from 15 residues. CDR3 coding DNA: TGTGCCTGGAGTGTAAGCCAGTGGGGGACCGGGGAGCTGTTTTTT. As protein: CAWSVSQWGTGELFF. Drawing the rest from reference TRBV30 and TRBJ2-2, the complete variable domain is SQTIHQWPATLVQPVGSPLSLECTVEGTSNPNLYWYRQAAGRGLQLLFYSVGIGQISSEVPQNLSASRPQDRQFILSSKKLLLSDSGFYLCAWSVSQWGTGELFFGEGSRLTVL.

This clone showed up just once. The genes are TRBV4-1 and TRBJ2-5; D is unclear. Per the germline V gene, CDR1 is MGHRA and CDR2 is YSYEKL. Between the trimmed V and J ends, which lost 3 bases and 5 bases, there was a span of 4 bases. The CDR3 length is 11 residues. CDR3 sequence (DNA): TGCGCCAGCAGCCAGGACGAGACCCAGTACTTC. This translates into CASSQDETQYF.